These 14 T cell receptor beta chains originate from one sample sequenced in a study of CD8+CD57+ T cells in acquired aplastic anemia. CDR3 and TCR beta VDJ profiling relied on a genomic DNA template. MiXCR, run by TCRdb on the reads, gives a single entry per CDR3 protein. The sample consists of roughly 80,000 distinct CDR3 sequences, about 45% of them appearing once. Source material: sorted CD4+, CD8+, or CD8+CD57+ T cells (not recorded which) from PBMCs. Receptors were obtained from a human donor in good health, serving as a control.

This clonotype was seen ten or more times. This chain connects TRBV6-5 to TRBJ1-1; D might be TRBD1 (5 bases). Deletions cut 6 bases from V and 2 bases from J, with 10 bases between. The CDR3 is 13 amino acids. CDR1 is MNHEY and CDR2 is SVGAGI in the germline V gene. Here the CDR3 DNA reads TGTGCCAGCAGAAGGGACTTAAACACTGAAGCTTTCTTT. This codes for CASRRDLNTEAFF.

The rearrangement joins TRBV20-1 to TRBJ2-7, with D tentatively TRBD2 (6 bases). The germline V gene encodes CDR1 DFQATT and CDR2 SNEGSKA (reference sequence). The ends were cut back, 4 bases at V and 3 bases at J, with 22 bases in the middle. CDR3 length: 16 amino acids. CDR3 DNA sequence: TGCAGTGCTACCTTATCAGCCGGGACTGGGGGCTACGAGCAGTACTTC. Amino acid sequence: CSATLSAGTGGYEQYF.

At least ten counts were recorded for this clonotype. J is TRBJ2-2 and V is TRBV29-1; 8 bases fit TRBD2. After removal of 7 bases from V and 2 bases from J, the junction contained 9 bases not matched to a gene. The CDR3 totals 15 residues. The germline CDR1 and CDR2 sequences are SQVTM and ANQGSEA. CDR3 residues: CSAQSGRRNTGELFF. CDR3 DNA sequence: TGCAGCGCCCAGAGCGGGAGACGTAACACCGGGGAGCTGTTTTTT.

The chain joins TRBV12-5 to TRBJ2-2, with D unclear. This CDR3 region has 17 residues. V was clipped by 4 bases and J by 1 base, with 16 bases between them. Germline-derived CDR1 and CDR2 are LGHNT and FRNRAP. The CDR3 DNA follows: TGTGCTAGTGGTTCCCCTTTGGTGTATAAGAACACCGGGGAGCTGTTTTTT. Its protein product is CASGSPLVYKNTGELFF.

This clonotype was counted many times. This chain joins TRBV24-1 and TRBJ1-5; 7 bases are shared with TRBD1. Germline V gene lookup returns CDR1 KGHDR and CDR2 SFDVKD. The CDR3 length is 13 residues. V gave up 5 bases and J gave up 10 bases; unmatched junction bases: 7. The CDR3 DNA is TGTGCCACCAGTGGTAAACAGGGGATCCCCCAGCATTTT. Translated: CATSGKQGIPQHF.

This chain uses TRBV2 with TRBJ2-3; possible D gene TRBD2, 6 bases. Trimming took off 3 bases at V and 4 bases at J, with 11 bases between the two ends. The CDR3 has 14 residues. Germline values: CDR1 SNHLY, CDR2 FYNNEI. In DNA form, the CDR3 reads TGTGCCAGCAGTGAGGAAAGGAGGGCAGATACGCAGTATTTT. Translation: CASSEERRADTQYF. The entire variable domain, with the rest obtained from reference TRBV2 and TRBJ2-3, is as follows: EPEVTQTPSHQVTQMGQEVILRCVPISNHLYFYWYRQILGQKVEFLVSFYNNEISEKSEIFDDQFSVERPDGSNFTLKIRSTKLEDSAMYFCASSEERRADTQYFGPGTRLTVL.

A word on this clonotype: A much larger clone sits a single nucleotide away, making a read error possible. The chain uses TRBV19 and TRBJ1-3; 9 bases match TRBD1. The germline gives CDR1 LNHDA, CDR2 SQIVND (reference sequence). CDR3 size: 16 residues. This CDR3 is CASSRDREGVGSTIYF. The CDR3 coding sequence is TGTGCCAGTAGCCGGGACAGGGAGGGCGTTGGAAGCACCATATATTTT.

This clonotype has ten or more counts. The V gene is TRBV10-3, the J gene TRBJ1-2, with D perhaps TRBD1 (6 bases). V was pared by 0 bases and J by 8 bases, with 10 bases between. Germline V gene sequence: CDR1 ENHRY, CDR2 SYGVKD. The CDR3 runs 13 residues. This CDR3 is CAISESEQGGYTF. The CDR3 DNA sequence: TGTGCCATCAGTGAGTCTGAACAGGGCGGCTACACCTTC.

This clonotype was detected many times. The chain uses TRBV25-1 and TRBJ2-3; a possible D gene is TRBD1 (6 bases). Trimming cost V 7 bases and J 3 bases, with 17 bases left between them. This CDR3 is built from 15 residues. Germline assignment: CDR1 MGHDK and CDR2 SYGVNS. CDR3 sequence: CASNPTRGLTDTQYF. The CDR3 bases are TGTGCCAGCAACCCGACGAGGGGGTTGACAGATACGCAGTATTTT. The complete variable domain, with remaining parts taken from reference TRBV25-1 and TRBJ2-3, reads EADIYQTPRYLVIGTGKKITLECSQTMGHDKMYWYQQDPGMELHLIHYSYGVNSTEKGDLSSESTVSRIRTEHFPLTLESARPSHTSQYLCASNPTRGLTDTQYFGPGTRLTVL.

This clonotype was observed many times. The chain has TRBV7-9 and TRBJ1-1; TRBD1 is a possible D gene (5 bases). The CDR3 covers 12 residues. V lost 3 bases and J 3 bases, leaving 5 bases between the germline ends. CDR1 SEHNR and CDR2 FQNEAQ come from the germline V gene (reference sequence). Here the CDR3 reads CASSLTDTEAFF. The CDR3 coding sequence is TGTGCCAGCAGCTTGACAGACACTGAAGCTTTCTTT.

This rearrangement joins TRBV5-4 to TRBJ2-3; 9 bases align to TRBD2. This CDR3 contains 11 residues. Looked up from germline, CDR1 is SGHNT and CDR2 is YYREEE (reference sequence). J gave up 14 bases and V 2 bases, and 3 bases lay outside the gene matches. The CDR3 DNA follows: TGTGCCAGCAGCTTAGCGGGGGGACGGTATTTT. Amino acids: CASSLAGGRYF.

The chain has TRBV2 and TRBJ2-3, with D possibly called TRBD1 or TRBD2 (5 bases each). CDR1 SNHLY and CDR2 FYNNEI come from the germline V gene. V lost 7 bases and J 0 bases, leaving 11 bases between the germline ends. The CDR3 is 14 residues long. The DNA for the CDR3 is TGTGCCAGCACGGGACCACAGAGCACAGATACGCAGTATTTT. It yields the protein CASTGPQSTDTQYF.

The chain employs TRBV15 and TRBJ2-7, with 9 bases lining up with TRBD1. CDR3 length: 14 amino acids. V was clipped by 5 bases and J by 4 bases; unmatched bases: 6. CDR1 and CDR2 (germline): LNHNV, YYDKDF (reference sequence). DNA of the CDR3: TGTGCCACCAGCGCCGGGACAGGGCTGTACGAGCAGTACTTC. It encodes CATSAGTGLYEQYF.

A single count supports this clonotype. V usage is TRBV20-1 and J usage is TRBJ1-6, with D uncertain. V lost 1 base and J lost 6, with 10 bases in between. The germline V gene encodes CDR1 DFQATT and CDR2 SNEGSKA (reference sequence). The CDR3 runs to 14 residues. CDR3 sequence reads: CSARAPESNSPLHF. In nucleotides, the CDR3 is TGCAGTGCTAGAGCCCCAGAATCTAATTCACCCCTCCACTTT.